Included here is one TCR beta chain sequence, with context. The germline V gene encodes CDR1 MDHEN and CDR2 SYDVKM. With V trimmed by 10 bases and J by 8 bases, 17 bases remained unmatched. The length of the CDR3 is 15 residues. This sample was taken from a study of blood T cell repertoires in COVID-19. Study processing details: It was from reference gene primer amplification that nucleated cell counts were estimated. The method was immunoSEQ multiplex PCR; TCRdb's version includes in-frame clones alone and lacks a portion of them. V, J and clone size derive from that table, while D and trimming were established from the DNA sequence. The data show tens of thousands of clones, around 92% seen once.

The gene calls are TRBV28 and TRBJ1-2; 9 positions match TRBD1. Sample: peripheral blood. The clonotype comes from a woman aged 50 to 65 in a cohort sampled during active COVID-19. The CDR3 here is CATQTLPGTGRGYTF. The CDR3, as DNA: TGTGCCACCCAAACGCTCCCCGGGACAGGGCGAGGCTACACCTTC.